The following is a T cell receptor beta chain sequence with its context. Per the original methods: Amplification of reference gene primers provided the estimated nucleated cell counts. Repertoires were generated with immunoSEQ multiplex PCR, while TCRdb's copy carries only in-frame clones and drops some. The D gene and trimming were derived from the DNA, and the V and J assignments and clone size from that table. This table holds 150,000 to 200,000 clones, under 90% found once. The sample originates from a study of blood T cell repertoires in COVID-19. This CDR3 region has 15 residues. The trim removed 5 bases at V and 5 bases at J, leaving 8 bases unmatched. CDR1 and CDR2 from the germline V gene are SEHNR and FQNEAQ (reference sequence).

The sequence was obtained from a man aged 50 or older who had recovered from COVID-19. The gene calls are TRBV7-9 and TRBJ2-4; 8 positions match TRBD1. The sample comprised PBMCs or T cells enriched from blood (not recorded which). The CDR3 nucleotides read TGTGCCAGCAGCCACCGTAAGACAGGGGAAAACATTCAGTACTTC. This encodes CASSHRKTGENIQYF. Filled out from reference TRBV7-9 and TRBJ2-4, the complete variable domain reads DTGVSQNPRHKITKRGQNVTFRCDPISEHNRLYWYRQTLGQGPEFLTYFQNEAQLEKSRLLSDRFSAERPKGSFSTLEIQRTEQGDSAMYLCASSHRKTGENIQYFGAGTRLSVL.